A single T cell receptor beta chain is shown here with its context. Other DNA variants within this sample encode the same CDR3. The data were obtained in a study of blood T cell dynamics during melanoma immunotherapy. As to time point: week 3, after first cycle of checkpoint inhibitor. J lost 7 bases, V lost 2 bases, and 12 bases had no gene match. The CDR3 covers 17 residues. Germline V CDR1 and CDR2: MDHEN, SYDVKM. The method was immunoSEQ multiplex PCR; TCRdb's version includes in-frame clones alone and lacks a portion of them. The sample gives roughly 6,800 clones, 81% of which show up once; about 14% is in the top ten.

Sequenced here: blood, sampled from a patient treated with checkpoint blockade. The sequence came from a human donor with melanoma. This sequence joins TRBV28 and TRBJ1-4; the match to TRBD1 covers 8 bases. The CDR3 DNA sequence: TGTGCCAGCAGTTTAGGCAGGGGGCGCGGGTTTGGTGAAAAACTGTTTTTT. Translated: CASSLGRGRGFGEKLFF. The variable domain in full, completed from reference TRBV28 and TRBJ1-4, reads DVKVTQSSRYLVKRTGEKVFLECVQDMDHENMFWYRQDPGLGLRLIYFSYDVKMKEKGDIPEGYSVSREKKERFSLILESASTNQTSMYLCASSLGRGRGFGEKLFFGSGTQLSVL.